One and the same sample provided the 18 T cell receptor beta chains below, sequenced in a study of T cell responses to AZD1222 COVID-19 vaccine (dated by TCRdb to about 2021). Interpreted using the paper, the time point label stands for: about 28 days (+/-7) after the second vaccine dose. What the treatment or condition label conveys for this sample: meningococcal conjugate vaccine given as trial control. The method was the immunoSEQ multiplex PCR assay. What TCRdb holds here is the immuneACCESS table cut down to in-frame rearrangements. Part of the clones is not present; checked against another copy, under half of the missing clones reflect an unresolved V gene, and the others are unexplained. The sample data list approximately 190,000 clones, and around nine tenths of these were observed just once. The top ten constitute 3.6% of the sample. The source material was peripheral blood, sampled 28 days after the second dose of the MenACWY control vaccine. Source of these receptors: an adult who received the MenACWY meningococcal vaccine as a control.

The chain uses TRBV30 and TRBJ2-5, with D tentatively TRBD2 (6 bases). V lost 5 bases and J 5 bases, leaving 21 bases between the germline ends. The CDR3 length is 15 residues. Germline-derived CDR1 and CDR2 are GTSNPN and SVGIG (reference sequence). CDR3 sequence: CAWEAVEGGPETQYF. Here the CDR3 DNA reads TGTGCCTGGGAGGCCGTGGAGGGAGGTCCGGAGACCCAGTACTTC.

The chain links TRBV27 to TRBJ1-6, with TRBD1 as a possible D gene (5 bases). CDR3 length: 17 residues. V lost 0 bases to trimming and J lost 11 bases, with 20 bases between them. Germline CDR1 reads MNHEY; CDR2 reads SMNVEV (reference sequence). The CDR3: CASSLSPRDGRRTPLHF. CDR3 DNA sequence: TGTGCCAGCAGTTTATCTCCGCGGGACGGCAGGAGGACACCCCTCCACTTT.

The rearrangement joins TRBV7-2 to TRBJ1-6, with 7 bases that match TRBD1. The germline V gene has CDR1 SGHTA and CDR2 FQGNSA. The CDR3 is 14 amino acids. With 5 bases clipped from V and 5 bases from J, the junction kept 3 bases outside the gene matches. CDR3 loop: CASSRGQDNSPLHF. The CDR3 nucleotides are TGTGCCAGCAGCCGCGGACAGGATAATTCACCCCTCCACTTT.

The chain links TRBV6-2 or TRBV6-3 to TRBJ1-2, with D perhaps TRBD1 (5 bases). Deletions cut 4 bases from V and 6 bases from J, with 12 bases between. The CDR3 spans 13 residues. Germline lookup yields CDR1 MNHEY and CDR2 SVGEGT. CDR3 residues: CASSSRDPDGYTF. The CDR3 DNA is TGTGCCAGCAGTTCCCGGGACCCGGATGGCTACACCTTC.

This clone was seen only once. The chain uses TRBV28 and TRBJ1-4; D gene unclear. The CDR3 covers 14 residues. Trimming took off 8 bases at V and 6 bases at J, with 16 bases between the two ends. Germline V gene data show CDR1 as MDHEN and CDR2 as SYDVKM. The CDR3 spells CASVLQKADEKLFF. The CDR3 coding sequence is TGTGCCAGCGTGTTGCAGAAAGCCGATGAAAAACTGTTTTTT.

The chain recombines TRBV30 with TRBJ1-1, with a weak D call TRBD1 (5 bases). Germline V gives CDR1 GTSNPN, CDR2 SVGIG (reference sequence). Trimming shortened V by 7 bases and J by 8 bases, and 14 bases separated the two germline ends. The CDR3 covers 11 residues. For the CDR3, the DNA is TGTGCCTCTAATGGGCGGGGCGAAGCTTTCTTT. This gives the protein CASNGRGEAFF.

The genes are TRBV30 and TRBJ2-5; D possibly corresponds to TRBD2 (7 bases). V was pared by 8 bases and J by 2 bases, with 12 bases between. The CDR3 has 12 amino acids. Germline CDR1 is GTSNPN and CDR2 is SVGIG (reference sequence). The CDR3: CAGGAAQETQYF. The DNA of the CDR3 is TGTGCCGGGGGGGCGGCTCAAGAGACCCAGTACTTC.

This clone was seen a single time. V usage is TRBV6-4 and J usage is TRBJ2-3; D tentatively reads TRBD1 or TRBD2 (5 bases each). CDR3 length equals 14 residues. The V gene's germline CDR1 is MRHNA and CDR2 SNTAGT. V lost 5 bases to trimming and J lost 2 bases, with 11 bases between them. CDR3 in amino acids: CASSSGAVTDTQYF. The DNA of the CDR3 is TGTGCCAGCAGTTCCGGGGCGGTCACAGATACGCAGTATTTT.

The CDR3 coding sequence is TGTGCCAGCAGCTCCCTGAGGGAGCCAACGGTTACCTTCTTC. Protein sequence: CASSSLREPTVTFF. The J gene is TRBJ2-1, the V gene TRBV9, with D perhaps matching TRBD2 (5 bases). There are 14 residues in the CDR3. V shed 4 bases and J shed 16 bases, with 24 bases lying between them. From germline, CDR1 is SGDLS and CDR2 YYNGEE.

The chain joins TRBV7-2 to TRBJ2-2; D gene ambiguous. This CDR3 region has 16 residues. Looked up from germline, CDR1 is SGHTA and CDR2 is FQGNSA. V was trimmed by 10 bases and J by 0 bases, leaving 18 bases between them. The CDR3 region is CANLGRSSSNTGELFF. CDR3 DNA: TGTGCCAACCTGGGCCGGTCTTCCTCGAACACCGGGGAGCTGTTTTTT.

The chain is built from TRBV2 and TRBJ1-1; 8 bases match TRBD1. The V segment lost 6 bases and the J segment 5 bases; nucleotides outside the gene matches: 8. CDR3 length: 14 amino acids. Looked up from germline, CDR1 is SNHLY and CDR2 is FYNNEI. The CDR3 bases are TGTGCCAGCAGGAGTCACAGGGGGGGGACTGAAGCTTTCTTT. Translated, it gives CASRSHRGGTEAFF.

This clone was seen a handful of times. The chain is built from TRBV13 and TRBJ1-1; 10 bases line up with TRBD1. Trimming took 5 bases from V and 5 from J; bases not matched to a gene: 8. The CDR3 has 15 residues. Germline lookup yields CDR1 PRHDT and CDR2 FYEKMQ (reference sequence). The CDR3 reads CASSPGTGVRTEAFF. In DNA form, the CDR3 reads TGTGCCAGCAGCCCCGGGACAGGGGTGAGGACTGAAGCTTTCTTT.

The chain carries TRBV5-6 and TRBJ1-2, with D perhaps matching TRBD1 (5 bases). This CDR3 contains 15 residues. CDR1 is SGHDT, CDR2 YYEEEE, per germline. V lost 4 bases, J lost 4 bases, and 17 bases lay in between. As DNA, the CDR3 is TGTGCCAGCAGCATACAGACAGCGAAGCTCTATGGCTACACCTTC. Translating it yields CASSIQTAKLYGYTF.

The chain uses TRBV19 and TRBJ1-5; D is possibly TRBD1 (6 bases). This CDR3 comprises 13 residues. Looked up from germline, CDR1 is LNHDA and CDR2 is SQIVND (reference sequence). Trimming removed 5 bases at V and 9 bases at J, with 14 bases between. For the CDR3, the DNA is TGTGCCAGTAGTTGGGACAACGAGCGGCCCCAGCATTTT. Translating gives CASSWDNERPQHF.

Here the CDR3 reads CASSLARGEPYEQYF. The CDR3 DNA follows: TGTGCCAGCAGCTTAGCAAGGGGGGAGCCCTACGAGCAGTACTTC. This chain links TRBV7-2 with TRBJ2-7; the D call may be TRBD1 or TRBD2 (6 bases each). Trimming removed 0 bases at V and 2 bases at J, with 11 bases between. Germline CDR1 reads SGHTA; CDR2 reads FQGNSA. CDR3 length: 15 residues. The whole variable domain, filled in from reference TRBV7-2 and TRBJ2-7, reads GAGVSQSPSNKVTEKGKDVELRCDPISGHTALYWYRQSLGQGLEFLIYFQGNSAPDKSGLPSDRFSAERTGGSVSTLTIQRTQQEDSAVYLCASSLARGEPYEQYFGPGTRLTVT.

This chain links TRBV5-6 with TRBJ1-1, with no clear D. The V end was cut by 1 base, the J end by 6 bases, with 13 bases between. The CDR3 sequence is 14 residues long. From germline, CDR1 is SGHDT and CDR2 YYEEEE. The CDR3 reads CASSLFTAAAEAFF. The DNA of the CDR3 is TGTGCCAGCAGCTTGTTTACAGCAGCTGCTGAAGCTTTCTTT. The entire variable domain, with the rest obtained from reference TRBV5-6 and TRBJ1-1, is as follows: DAGVTQSPTHLIKTRGQQVTLRCSPKSGHDTVSWYQQALGQGPQFIFQYYEEEERQRGNFPDRFSGHQFPNYSSELNVNALLLGDSALYLCASSLFTAAAEAFFGQGTRLTVV.

V usage is TRBV9 and J usage is TRBJ2-1; D call uncertain. Germline values: CDR1 SGDLS, CDR2 YYNGEE. The ends were cut back, 4 bases at V and 0 bases at J, with 11 bases in the middle. The CDR3 extends over 15 amino acids. The chain's CDR3 is CASSSVRGSYNEQFF. The CDR3 DNA reads TGTGCCAGCAGCTCCGTCAGAGGCTCCTACAATGAGCAGTTCTTC.

The chain links TRBV5-6 to TRBJ1-4, with D uncertain. The length of the CDR3 is 14 residues. CDR1 is SGHDT and CDR2 is YYEEEE in the germline V gene. V gave up 2 bases and J gave up 6 bases, with 11 bases separating them. As DNA, the CDR3 is TGTGCCAGCAGCTTTACCAGGTGGGATGAAAAACTGTTTTTT. Translation gives CASSFTRWDEKLFF.